This T cell receptor (beta chain) is from a study of a mutant IDH1 vaccine in newly diagnosed glioma. Time point denoted: baseline, week 1 (first vaccination visit). The treatment here: pre-vaccination baseline after standard-of-care therapy. Each astrocytoma in the donors was new, WHO grade 3 or 4, IDH1-mutant and ATRX-lost. The protocol was immunoSEQ multiplex PCR, while the TCRdb copy is restricted to in-frame clones and leaves out a portion. The sample contains more than 80,000 clones, about 80% of which appear only once. The sample here was PBMCs, taken from a glioma patient treated with radiotherapy, temozolomide or both. The receptor comes from a woman aged 45-65 years with glioma.

The CDR3 protein is CASSLTGMDQETQYF. The CDR3 region has the DNA TGTGCCAGCAGCTTAACGGGCATGGACCAAGAGACCCAGTACTTC. The chain is built from TRBV7-3 and TRBJ2-5; D remains unclear. There are 15 residues in the CDR3. Between the trimmed V and J ends, which lost 0 bases and 0 bases, there was a span of 8 bases. From germline, CDR1 is SGHTA and CDR2 FQGTGA.